The 3 T cell receptor beta chains presented below share a single source sample, sequenced in a study of tumor and adjacent non-tumor tissue in lung cancer (dated by TCRdb to about 2018). Library creation used multiplex PCR. TCRdb shows the sequencer as Illumina HiSeq 2500. TCRbeta libraries were constructed through three rounds of nested PCR with primers (Table S4) according to protocols adapted from ARM-PCR. The public reads were reanalyzed by TCRdb: fastp trimming at Q25, MiXCR alignment, in-frame beta chains only. Every entry covers one CDR3 protein and lists the most common genes and DNA from its rows. This sample comprises tens of thousands of distinct CDR3 sequences, 60% to 65% of them detected only once. The ten top clones hold 19% of the sample. RNA was extracted from bulk unsorted tissue and checked for quality with a NanoDrop ND-1000 and an Agilent 2100. Distant non-tumor tissue taken more than 3 cm from the tumor edge was used as the normal lung sample.

Sequencing input: distant non-tumor lung tissue. Every receptor here comes from a woman aged 35 to 49 with non-small cell lung cancer.

This clonotype was detected many times. The rearrangement uses TRBV7-8 and TRBJ2-7; D may be TRBD1 (6 bases). The V and J ends lost 5 bases and 3 bases respectively, with 11 bases between them. CDR3 length: 13 amino acids. CDR1 and CDR2 (germline): SGHVS, FQNEAQ. The DNA of the CDR3 is TGTGCCAGCAGCCGGACAGAGAACTACGAGCAGTACTTC. This codes for CASSRTENYEQYF.

At least ten counts were recorded for this clonotype. Germline is not matched at one junction end, which may reflect a read error. V gene TRBV11-2 combines with J gene TRBJ1-4; no definite D call. Per the germline V gene, CDR1 is SGHAT and CDR2 is FQNNGV. CDR3 size: 13 residues. In DNA form, the CDR3 reads TGTGCCAGCAGCTTAAGGATTGATGAAAGACTGTTTTTT. As protein: CASSLRIDERLFF.

This clonotype occurred a few times. A much larger clone sits a single nucleotide away, making a read error possible. The chain has TRBV28 and TRBJ2-3; no reliable D call. Germline V gives CDR1 MDHEN, CDR2 SYDVKM. The CDR3 covers 11 residues. The V gene lost 7 bases and the J gene lost 5 bases, with 7 bases spanning the gap. CDR3 in DNA: TGTGCCAGCACTAGTAAAGATACGCAGTATTTT. Its translation: CASTSKDTQYF.